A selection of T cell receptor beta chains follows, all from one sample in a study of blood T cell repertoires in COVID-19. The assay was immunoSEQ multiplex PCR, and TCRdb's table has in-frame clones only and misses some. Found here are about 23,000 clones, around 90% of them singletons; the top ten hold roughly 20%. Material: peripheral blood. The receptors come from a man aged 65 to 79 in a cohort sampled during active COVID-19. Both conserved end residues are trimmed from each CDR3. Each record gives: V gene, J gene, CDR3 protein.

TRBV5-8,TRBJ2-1,ASEASGAYNEQF
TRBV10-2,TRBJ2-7,ASSETSYEQY
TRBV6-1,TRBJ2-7,ASSEGLVGLYEQY
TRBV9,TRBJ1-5,ASSVDAGSNQPQH
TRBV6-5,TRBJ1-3,ASRGDSSSGNTIY
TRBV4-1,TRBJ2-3,ASSLIGQTSTDTQY
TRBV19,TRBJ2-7,ASASGLAGYEQY
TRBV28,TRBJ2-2,ASSTGRGAGETGELF
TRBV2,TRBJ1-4,ASSQGTGQF
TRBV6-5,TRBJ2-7,ASSFRLAGFEQY
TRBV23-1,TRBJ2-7,ASSPPLDCSGDYEQY
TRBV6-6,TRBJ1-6,ASSYVLGTGTSPLH
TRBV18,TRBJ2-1,ASSLAGTRSNEQF
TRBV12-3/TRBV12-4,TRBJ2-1,ASSRQEQF
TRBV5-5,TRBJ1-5,ASSLGQGSQPQH
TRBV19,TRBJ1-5,ASSPGDPGGHQPQH
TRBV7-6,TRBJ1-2,ASSPESRGLTSYT
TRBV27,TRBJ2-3,ASRNLDRVGTDTQY
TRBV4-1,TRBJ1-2,ASSLPGQGAYYGYT
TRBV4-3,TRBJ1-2,ASSPPGQAIYGYT
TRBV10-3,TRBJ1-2,AISESLQGAQGYT
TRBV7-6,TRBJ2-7,ASSFGLAGSPYEQY
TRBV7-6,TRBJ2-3,ASSSPPGEAQY
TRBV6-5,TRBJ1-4,ASRGGGATNEKLF
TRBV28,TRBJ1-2,ASGTAANYGYT
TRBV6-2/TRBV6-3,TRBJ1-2,ASSLTPDRPTNYGYT
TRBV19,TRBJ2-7,ASSVTAGGGYEQY
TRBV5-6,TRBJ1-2,ASSLRATDYGYT
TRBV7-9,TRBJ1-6,ASSLTGQANSPLH
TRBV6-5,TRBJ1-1,ASQHRPRDTEAF
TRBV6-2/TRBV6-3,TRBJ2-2,ASSYSGGANTGELF
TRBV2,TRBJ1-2,ASSETQSPMGGYT
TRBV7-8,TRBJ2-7,ASSLAGQGPYEQY
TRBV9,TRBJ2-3,ASSVDRHTDTQY
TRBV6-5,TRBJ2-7,ASSRPGRGYEQY
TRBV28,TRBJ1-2,ASSSGQGGYGYT
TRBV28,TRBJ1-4,ASNPSGQARRKLF
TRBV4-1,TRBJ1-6,ASSQVARVSGSPLH
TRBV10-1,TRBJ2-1,ASSDLAGGGSEQF
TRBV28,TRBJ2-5,ASSLGSYQETQY
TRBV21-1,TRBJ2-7,ASSNSHVGGGSGSYEQY
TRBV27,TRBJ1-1,ASSGDRATEAF
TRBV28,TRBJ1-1,ASREQGARVRTEAF
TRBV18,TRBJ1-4,ASSPPTGVREKLF
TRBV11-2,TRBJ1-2,ASSPRTGGNYGYT
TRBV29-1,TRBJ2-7,SVEGSHSYEQY
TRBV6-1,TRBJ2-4,ASSEGAQGVAKNIQY
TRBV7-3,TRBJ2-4,ASSPAPSGPQY